The 2 T cell receptor beta chains listed next were all sequenced from one sample in a study of blood T cell repertoires in COVID-19. Data came from immunoSEQ multiplex PCR; TCRdb stores just in-frame clones and leaves some out. The table has around 260,000 clones, more than 85% seen once. The sequenced sample consisted of peripheral blood. Receptors originate from a woman younger than 45 with COVID-19, enrolled during active disease.

The rearrangement uses TRBV7-6 and TRBJ1-1; no clear D gene. The CDR3 consists of 15 residues. V was shortened by 1 base and J by 1 base, with 10 bases between the two germline ends. Germline CDR1 is SGHVS and CDR2 is FNYEAQ. This CDR3 reads CASSLEPRRNTEAFF. Here the CDR3 DNA reads TGTGCCAGCAGCTTAGAACCTCGGAGGAACACTGAAGCTTTCTTT.

The V and J genes are TRBV3-1 (or the pseudogene TRBV3-2) and TRBJ2-7, with 8 bases identical to TRBD1. Per the germline V gene, CDR1 is LGHDT and CDR2 is YNNKEL (reference sequence). CDR3 length equals 14 residues. After removal of 1 base from V and 5 bases from J, the junction contained 4 bases not matched to a gene. Here the CDR3 reads CASSQVAGGHEQYF. As DNA, the CDR3 is TGTGCCAGCAGCCAAGTCGCAGGGGGCCACGAGCAGTACTTC.